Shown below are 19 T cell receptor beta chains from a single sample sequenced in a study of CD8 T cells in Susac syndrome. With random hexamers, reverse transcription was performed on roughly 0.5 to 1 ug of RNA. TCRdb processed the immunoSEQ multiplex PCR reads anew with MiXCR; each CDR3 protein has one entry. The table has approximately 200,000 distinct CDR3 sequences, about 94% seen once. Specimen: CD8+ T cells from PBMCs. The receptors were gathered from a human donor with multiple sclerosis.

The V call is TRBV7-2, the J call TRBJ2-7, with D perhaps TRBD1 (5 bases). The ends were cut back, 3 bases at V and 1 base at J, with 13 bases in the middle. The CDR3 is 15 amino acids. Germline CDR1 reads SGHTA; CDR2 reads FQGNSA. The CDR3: CASSLGHTGSYEQYF. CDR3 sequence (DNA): TGTGCCAGCAGCTTGGGCCACACAGGTTCCTACGAGCAGTACTTC. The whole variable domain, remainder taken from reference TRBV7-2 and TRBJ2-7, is GAGVSQSPSNKVTEKGKDVELRCDPISGHTALYWYRQSLGQGLEFLIYFQGNSAPDKSGLPSDRFSAERTGGSVSTLTIQRTQQEDSAVYLCASSLGHTGSYEQYFGPGTRLTVT.

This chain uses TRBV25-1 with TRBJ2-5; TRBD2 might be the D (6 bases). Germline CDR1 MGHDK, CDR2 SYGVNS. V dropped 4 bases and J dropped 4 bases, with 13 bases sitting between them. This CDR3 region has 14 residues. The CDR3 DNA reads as TGTGCCAGCAGTGCTAACCTCGGGGGAGAGACCCAGTACTTC. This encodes CASSANLGGETQYF.

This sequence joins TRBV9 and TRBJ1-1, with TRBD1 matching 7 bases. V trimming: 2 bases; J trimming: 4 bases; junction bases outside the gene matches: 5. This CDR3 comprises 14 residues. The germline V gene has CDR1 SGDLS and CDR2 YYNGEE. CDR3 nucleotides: TGTGCCAGCAGCGTGGCGTCAGGGGGCACTGAAGCTTTCTTT. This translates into CASSVASGGTEAFF.

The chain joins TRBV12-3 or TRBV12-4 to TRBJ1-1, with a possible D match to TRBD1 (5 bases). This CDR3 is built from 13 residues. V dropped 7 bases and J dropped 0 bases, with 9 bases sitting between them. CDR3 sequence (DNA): TGTGCCAGCACCGGGACGGTGAACACTGAAGCTTTCTTT. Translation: CASTGTVNTEAFF.

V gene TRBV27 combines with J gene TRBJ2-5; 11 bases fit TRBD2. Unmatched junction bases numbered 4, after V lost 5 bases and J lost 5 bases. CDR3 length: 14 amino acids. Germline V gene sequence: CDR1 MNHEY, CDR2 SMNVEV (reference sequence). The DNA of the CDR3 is TGTGCCAGCAGTAACCTAGCGGGAGGTGAGACCCAGTACTTC. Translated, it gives CASSNLAGGETQYF.

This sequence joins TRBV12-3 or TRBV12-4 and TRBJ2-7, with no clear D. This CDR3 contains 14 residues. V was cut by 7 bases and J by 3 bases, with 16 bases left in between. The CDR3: CASTPELHGYEQYF. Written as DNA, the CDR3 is TGTGCCAGCACCCCCGAACTCCATGGCTACGAGCAGTACTTC.

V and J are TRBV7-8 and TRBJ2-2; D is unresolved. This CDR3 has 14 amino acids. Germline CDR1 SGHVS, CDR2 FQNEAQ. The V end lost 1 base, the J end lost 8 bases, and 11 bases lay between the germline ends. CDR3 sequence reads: CASSLEGLTGELFF. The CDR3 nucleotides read TGTGCCAGCAGCTTAGAGGGTCTTACAGGGGAGCTGTTTTTT. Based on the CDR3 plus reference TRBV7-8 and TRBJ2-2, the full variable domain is GAGVSQSPRYKVAKRGQDVALRCDPISGHVSLFWYQQALGQGPEFLTYFQNEAQLDKSGLPSDRFFAERPEGSVSTLKIQRTQQEDSAVYLCASSLEGLTGELFFGEGSRLTVL.

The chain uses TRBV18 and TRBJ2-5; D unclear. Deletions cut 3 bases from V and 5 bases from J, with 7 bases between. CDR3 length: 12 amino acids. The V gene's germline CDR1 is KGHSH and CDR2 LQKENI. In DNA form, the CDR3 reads TGTGCCAGCTCACCCCCCTCCGAGACCCAGTACTTC. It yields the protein CASSPPSETQYF.

CDR3 DNA: TGTGCCAGCAGCTTGGTTCTTTCGGAAGAGACCCAGTACTTC. It yields the protein CASSLVLSEETQYF. The chain uses TRBV5-6 and TRBJ2-5; no definite D call. Germline assignment: CDR1 SGHDT and CDR2 YYEEEE. This CDR3 has 14 residues. Between the trimmed V and J ends, which lost 0 bases and 3 bases, there was a span of 9 bases.

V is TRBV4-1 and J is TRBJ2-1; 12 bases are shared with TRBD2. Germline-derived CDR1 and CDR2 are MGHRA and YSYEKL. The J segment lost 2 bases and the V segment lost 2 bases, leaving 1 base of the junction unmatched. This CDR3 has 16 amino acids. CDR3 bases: TGCGCCAGCAGCCAAAGACTAGCGGGAGCCTACAATGAGCAGTTCTTC. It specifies CASSQRLAGAYNEQFF.

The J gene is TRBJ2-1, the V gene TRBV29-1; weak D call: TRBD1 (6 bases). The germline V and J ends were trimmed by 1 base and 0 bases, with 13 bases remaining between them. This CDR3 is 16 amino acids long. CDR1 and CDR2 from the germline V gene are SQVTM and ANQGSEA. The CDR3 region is CSVEGDRSSSYNEQFF. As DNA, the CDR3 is TGCAGCGTTGAAGGAGACAGGTCAAGCTCCTACAATGAGCAGTTCTTC.

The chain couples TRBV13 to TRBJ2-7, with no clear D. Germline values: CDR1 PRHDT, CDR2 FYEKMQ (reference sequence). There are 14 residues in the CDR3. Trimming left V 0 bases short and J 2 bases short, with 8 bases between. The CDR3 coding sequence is TGTGCCAGCAGCTTAGGCAGTGGTACCTACGAGCAGTACTTC. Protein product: CASSLGSGTYEQYF.

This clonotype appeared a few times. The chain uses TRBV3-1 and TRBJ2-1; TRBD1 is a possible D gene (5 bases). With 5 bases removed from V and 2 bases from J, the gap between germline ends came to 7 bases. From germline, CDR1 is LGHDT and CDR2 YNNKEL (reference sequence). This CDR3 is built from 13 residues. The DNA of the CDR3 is TGTGCCAGCAGCGCGACAGCCTACAATGAGCAGTTCTTC. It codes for CASSATAYNEQFF.

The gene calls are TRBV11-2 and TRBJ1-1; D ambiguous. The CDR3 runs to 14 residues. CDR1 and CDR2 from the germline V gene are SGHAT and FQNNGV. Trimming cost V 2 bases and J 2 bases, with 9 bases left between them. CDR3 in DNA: TGTGCCAGCAGCTTACAGGTCCCCAACACTGAAGCTTTCTTT. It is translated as CASSLQVPNTEAFF. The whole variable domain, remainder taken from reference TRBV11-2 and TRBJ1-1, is EAGVAQSPRYKIIEKRQSVAFWCNPISGHATLYWYQQILGQGPKLLIQFQNNGVVDDSQLPKDRFSAERLKGVDSTLKIQPAKLEDSAVYLCASSLQVPNTEAFFGQGTRLTVV.

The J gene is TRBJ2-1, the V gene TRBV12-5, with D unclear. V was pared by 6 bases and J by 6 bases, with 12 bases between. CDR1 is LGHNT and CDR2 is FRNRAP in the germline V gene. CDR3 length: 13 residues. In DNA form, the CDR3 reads TGTGCTAGTGGCTCCGATTCGGCCAATGAGCAGTTCTTC. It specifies CASGSDSANEQFF.

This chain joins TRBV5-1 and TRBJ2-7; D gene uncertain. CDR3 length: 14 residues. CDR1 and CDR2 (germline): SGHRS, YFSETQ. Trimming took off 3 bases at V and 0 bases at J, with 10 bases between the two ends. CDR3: CASSSGSNSYEQYF. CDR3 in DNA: TGCGCCAGCAGCTCCGGCAGTAACTCCTACGAGCAGTACTTC.

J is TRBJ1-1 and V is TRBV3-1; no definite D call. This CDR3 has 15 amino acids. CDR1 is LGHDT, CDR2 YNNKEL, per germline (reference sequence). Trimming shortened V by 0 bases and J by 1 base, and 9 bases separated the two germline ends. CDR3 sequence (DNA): TGTGCCAGCAGCCAAGATCCGTTTCAGAACACTGAAGCTTTCTTT. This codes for CASSQDPFQNTEAFF.

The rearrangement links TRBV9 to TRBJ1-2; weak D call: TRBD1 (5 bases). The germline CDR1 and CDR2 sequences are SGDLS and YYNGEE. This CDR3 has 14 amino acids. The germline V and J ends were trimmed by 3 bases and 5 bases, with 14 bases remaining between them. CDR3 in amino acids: CASSGHDRTYGYTF. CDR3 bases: TGTGCCAGCAGCGGACACGACAGAACTTATGGCTACACCTTC.

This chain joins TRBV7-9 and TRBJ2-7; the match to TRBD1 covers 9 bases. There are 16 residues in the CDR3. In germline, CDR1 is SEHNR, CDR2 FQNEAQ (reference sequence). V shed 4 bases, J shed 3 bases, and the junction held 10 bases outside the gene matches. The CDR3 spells CASSSGTGIRFYEQYF. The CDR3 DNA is TGTGCCAGCAGCTCAGGGACAGGGATAAGGTTCTACGAGCAGTACTTC.